The 16 T cell receptor beta chains below were found in one sample sequenced in a study of blood T cell repertoires in COVID-19. Data came from immunoSEQ multiplex PCR; TCRdb stores just in-frame clones and leaves some out. The data hold approximately 100,000 clones, with about 79% observed a single time. Sequencing input: peripheral blood. All receptors come from a man older than 75 with COVID-19, enrolled during active disease.

The chain links TRBV18 to TRBJ2-2, with D unclear. The germline V and J ends were trimmed by 0 bases and 1 base, with 6 bases remaining between them. CDR3 length: 15 amino acids. Germline CDR1 is KGHSH and CDR2 is LQKENI. The CDR3 region has the DNA TGTGCCAGCTCACCACCGGCCAAGAACACCGGGGAGCTGTTTTTT. Translation: CASSPPAKNTGELFF. The whole variable domain, remainder taken from reference TRBV18 and TRBJ2-2, is NAGVMQNPRHLVRRRGQEARLRCSPMKGHSHVYWYRQLPEEGLKFMVYLQKENIIDESGMPKERFSAEFPKEGPSILRIQQVVRGDSAAYFCASSPPAKNTGELFFGEGSRLTVL.

This clone was seen a few times. The chain has TRBV11-2 and TRBJ2-7, with 7 bases lining up with TRBD1. The length of the CDR3 is 14 residues. Germline V gene lookup returns CDR1 SGHAT and CDR2 FQNNGV. The J segment lost 0 bases and the V segment lost 3 bases, leaving 2 bases of the junction unmatched. The CDR3 region has the DNA TGTGCCAGCAGCTTGGACAGGATCTCCTACGAGCAGTACTTC. Protein sequence: CASSLDRISYEQYF.

This clone was seen just once. The chain uses TRBV7-4 and TRBJ1-3; tentatively, D is TRBD1 (6 bases). V was shortened by 5 bases and J by 2 bases, with 16 bases between the two germline ends. This CDR3 spans 16 amino acids. In germline, CDR1 is SGHVT, CDR2 SQSDAQ. Written as DNA, the CDR3 is TGTGCCAGCAGCAATTACAGGGAATGCCCTGGAAACACCATATATTTT. It is translated as CASSNYRECPGNTIYF.

In regard to this clone: Other DNA sequences in this sample translate to the same CDR3. The chain employs TRBV9 and TRBJ1-1; TRBD1 agrees at 7 bases. The CDR3 extends over 13 amino acids. Per the germline V gene, CDR1 is SGDLS and CDR2 is YYNGEE. V shed 4 bases, J shed 5 bases, and the junction held 5 bases outside the gene matches. The CDR3 sequence is CASSPGGRTEAFF. The DNA for the CDR3 is TGTGCCAGCAGCCCAGGGGGTCGGACTGAAGCTTTCTTT.

This clone has just a few counts. The chain couples TRBV6-5 to TRBJ1-3, with a possible D match to TRBD1 (5 bases). With 8 bases removed from V and 3 bases from J, the gap between germline ends came to 17 bases. Germline CDR1 is MNHEY and CDR2 is SVGAGI. There are 15 residues in the CDR3. CDR3 amino acids: CASGETSTVGNTIYF. CDR3 DNA: TGTGCCAGCGGAGAGACATCGACAGTTGGAAACACCATATATTTT.

The CDR3 spells CASKNPGEYEQYF. As DNA, the CDR3 is TGTGCCAGCAAAAACCCTGGAGAGTACGAGCAGTACTTC. V is TRBV6-5 and J is TRBJ2-7, with D unclear. The V end lost 7 bases, the J end lost 4 bases, and 14 bases lay between the germline ends. Germline values: CDR1 MNHEY, CDR2 SVGAGI. The CDR3 contains 13 residues.

This clone was counted between two and nine times. The chain has TRBV10-3 and TRBJ2-7; possible D gene TRBD1, 7 bases. CDR1 and CDR2 from the germline V gene are ENHRY and SYGVKD. V was pared by 8 bases and J by 10 bases, with 24 bases between. The CDR3 sequence is 14 residues long. The CDR3 loop reads CAIGTLTGEDCQYF. DNA for the CDR3: TGTGCCATCGGTACCCTCACAGGGGAGGACTGTCAGTACTTC.

The V gene is TRBV3-1 (or the pseudogene TRBV3-2), the J gene TRBJ1-2; no clear D gene. There are 16 residues in the CDR3. Trimming shortened V by 0 bases and J by 4 bases, and 15 bases separated the two germline ends. Germline V CDR1 and CDR2: LGHDT, YNNKEL (reference sequence). The CDR3 DNA sequence: TGTGCCAGCAGCCAAGATGGCGGGATTCGGGGCTATGGCTACACCTTC. Residues: CASSQDGGIRGYGYTF.

This chain joins TRBV5-1 and TRBJ2-1; TRBD2 aligns across 12 bases. The CDR3 has 16 amino acids. Germline V gene data show CDR1 as SGHRS and CDR2 as YFSETQ. With 4 bases clipped from V and 4 bases from J, the junction kept 6 bases outside the gene matches. DNA for the CDR3: TGCGCCAGCAGCCGGGGGACTAGCGGGCGGTACAATGAGCAGTTCTTC. Its translation is CASSRGTSGRYNEQFF.

V usage is TRBV2 and J usage is TRBJ2-1; the match to TRBD1 covers 7 bases. The length of the CDR3 is 13 residues. V lost 8 bases and J lost 4; bases outside the gene matches: 5. Germline CDR1 reads SNHLY; CDR2 reads FYNNEI. Written as DNA, the CDR3 is TGTGCCAGCCTTGGACAGGCGTACAATGAGCAGTTCTTC. It translates to CASLGQAYNEQFF.

In this sample, this clone turned up a few times. The CDR3, as DNA: TGCGCCAGCAGCGTGGACAGGAATGTGGGCTATGGCTACACCTTC. Encoded protein: CASSVDRNVGYGYTF. The rearrangement joins TRBV5-1 to TRBJ1-2; 7 bases fit TRBD1. V lost 4 bases and J lost 4; bases outside the gene matches: 10. From germline, CDR1 is SGHRS and CDR2 YFSETQ. CDR3 length: 15 residues.

This sequence joins TRBV2 and TRBJ2-2; 10 bases agree with TRBD1. There are 20 residues in the CDR3. Germline V gene data show CDR1 as SNHLY and CDR2 as FYNNEI. V was pared by 7 bases and J by 3 bases, with 20 bases of the junction left unmatched. This CDR3 is CASTNLGQGILARHTGELFF. Here the CDR3 DNA reads TGTGCCAGCACAAACCTGGGACAGGGGATTTTAGCGAGACACACCGGGGAGCTGTTTTTT. The full variable domain, in which reference TRBV2 and TRBJ2-2 provide the parts outside the CDR3, is EPEVTQTPSHQVTQMGQEVILRCVPISNHLYFYWYRQILGQKVEFLVSFYNNEISEKSEIFDDQFSVERPDGSNFTLKIRSTKLEDSAMYFCASTNLGQGILARHTGELFFGEGSRLTVL.

This clone was recorded at least ten times. The chain combines TRBV5-6 with TRBJ2-7; 7 positions agree with TRBD2. The V gene end was trimmed by 2 bases and the J gene end by 5 bases; junction bases not matched to a gene: 4. The CDR3 consists of 13 residues. Germline assignment: CDR1 SGHDT and CDR2 YYEEEE. CDR3 in DNA: TGTGCCAGCAGCTTTTGGGGGAGGGACGAGCAGTACTTC. It specifies CASSFWGRDEQYF.

The chain links TRBV28 to TRBJ2-2; possibly TRBD1 for D (6 bases). Germline CDR1 is MDHEN and CDR2 is SYDVKM. V was shortened by 0 bases and J by 7 bases, with 12 bases between the two germline ends. The CDR3 spans 15 residues. The CDR3 DNA reads TGTGCCAGCAGTTTATGGTCCAGGGGCCACGGGGAGCTGTTTTTT. It codes for CASSLWSRGHGELFF.

The chain joins TRBV2 to TRBJ1-6; D uncertain. CDR1 and CDR2 from the germline V gene are SNHLY and FYNNEI. This CDR3 region has 15 residues. The V gene lost 8 bases and the J gene lost 0 bases, with 11 bases spanning the gap. CDR3 bases: TGTGCCAGCGGCAGTGAGGGCTCCTATAATTCACCCCTCCACTTT. It specifies CASGSEGSYNSPLHF.

The V call is TRBV6-1, the J call TRBJ2-1, with D unresolved. The CDR3 is 10 amino acids. Germline-derived CDR1 and CDR2 are MNHNS and SASEGT. With 6 bases removed from V and 6 bases from J, the gap between germline ends came to 3 bases. The CDR3 region has the DNA TGTGCCAGCAGCTTCAATGAGCAGTTCTTC. Translation: CASSFNEQFF.